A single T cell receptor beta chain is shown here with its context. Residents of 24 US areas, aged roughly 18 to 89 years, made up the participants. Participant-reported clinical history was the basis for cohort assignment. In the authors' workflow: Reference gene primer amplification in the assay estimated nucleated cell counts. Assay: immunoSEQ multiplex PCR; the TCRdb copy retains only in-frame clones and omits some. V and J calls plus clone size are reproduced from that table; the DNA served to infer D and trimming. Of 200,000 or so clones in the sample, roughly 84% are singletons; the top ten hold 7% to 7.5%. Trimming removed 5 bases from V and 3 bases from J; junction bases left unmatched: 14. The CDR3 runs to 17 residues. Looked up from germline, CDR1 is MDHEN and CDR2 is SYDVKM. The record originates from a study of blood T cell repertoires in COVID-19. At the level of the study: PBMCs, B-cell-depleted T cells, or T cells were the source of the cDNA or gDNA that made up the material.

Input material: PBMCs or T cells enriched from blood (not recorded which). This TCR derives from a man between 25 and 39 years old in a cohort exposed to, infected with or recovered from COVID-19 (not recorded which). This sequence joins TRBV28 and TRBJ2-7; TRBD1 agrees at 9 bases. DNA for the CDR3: TGTGCCAGCAGTCGGAGCCTGGTCCGGGACAGGGACTACGAGCAGTACTTC. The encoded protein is CASSRSLVRDRDYEQYF.